These 23 T cell receptor beta chains came from one sample sequenced in a study of beta chain features in type 1 diabetes. Findings of the study overall: When Type 1 diabetes patients were examined, their TCRB CDR3s proved moderately but significantly shorter in all four CD4+ subsets.

Expressed TCRB transcripts were sequenced because the isolated RNA had all been reverse transcribed beforehand. TCRdb's copy holds only in-frame clones and misses some; the assay was immunoSEQ multiplex PCR. Among around 180,000 clones listed, 6.5% to 9.5% were seen once. These TCRs are of unknown antigen specificity. Sequencing input: central memory CD4+ T cells from blood. Receptor source: a woman between 35 and 50 years old with type 1 diabetes.

The genes are TRBV4-3 and TRBJ2-1; D call uncertain. Trimming cost V 4 bases and J 10 bases, with 17 bases left between them. The CDR3 runs 14 residues. Germline loops: CDR1 LGHNA, CDR2 YSLEER. CDR3 region: CASSPRGNSGEQFF. CDR3 DNA: TGCGCCAGCAGCCCGAGAGGAAATTCTGGGGAGCAGTTCTTC.

This clone was detected only a few times. V gene TRBV15 combines with J gene TRBJ1-2; 8 nucleotides line up with TRBD1. Germline assignment: CDR1 LNHNV and CDR2 YYDKDF (reference sequence). The CDR3 covers 14 residues. The V and J ends lost 3 bases and 4 bases, in that order; junction bases with no gene match: 4. The CDR3 coding sequence is TGTGCCACCAGCAGCGGACAGGGCGTCTATGGCTACACCTTC. Translating gives CATSSGQGVYGYTF.

The table lists this clone with a few counts. The chain combines TRBV7-3 with TRBJ2-3, with 7 bases matching TRBD1. V shed 4 bases and J 3 bases; nucleotides not matched to a gene: 13. CDR1 and CDR2 from the germline V gene are SGHTA and FQGTGA. The CDR3 is 17 amino acids. In nucleotides, the CDR3 is TGTGCCAGCAGCTCGAACCCGAACAGGGGTTGGACAGATACGCAGTATTTT. This codes for CASSSNPNRGWTDTQYF. The complete variable domain, with remaining parts taken from reference TRBV7-3 and TRBJ2-3, reads GAGVSQTPSNKVTEKGKYVELRCDPISGHTALYWYRQSLGQGPEFLIYFQGTGAADDSGLPNDRFFAVRPEGSVSTLKIQRTERGDSAVYLCASSSNPNRGWTDTQYFGPGTRLTVL.

The sample holds a few counts of this clone. The chain recombines TRBV10-3 with TRBJ2-3, with 11 bases identical to TRBD2. Trimming removed 6 bases from V and 2 bases from J; junction bases left unmatched: 13. Per the germline V gene, CDR1 is ENHRY and CDR2 is SYGVKD. CDR3 length: 18 residues. The CDR3 loop is CAISAEAALAGATDTQYF. DNA of the CDR3: TGTGCCATCAGCGCCGAGGCAGCACTAGCGGGAGCCACAGATACGCAGTATTTT.

V is TRBV18 and J is TRBJ2-1; 8 bases align to TRBD2. The germline V gene encodes CDR1 KGHSH and CDR2 LQKENI. V lost 3 bases, J lost 2 bases, and 6 bases stayed unmatched. The CDR3 is 16 amino acids. The CDR3 region has the DNA TGTGCCAGCTCACCTGGGACTAGGGGTCCCTACAATGAGCAGTTCTTC. This translates into CASSPGTRGPYNEQFF.

The gene calls are TRBV29-1 and TRBJ1-1; D call uncertain. The CDR3 is made up of 14 amino acids. Trimming removed 2 bases from V and 1 base from J, with 11 bases in between. Germline V gene sequence: CDR1 SQVTM, CDR2 ANQGSEA. CDR3 sequence reads: CSVERFGENTEAFF. The CDR3 nucleotides read TGCAGCGTTGAACGGTTTGGAGAGAACACTGAAGCTTTCTTT.

This clone appeared a few times. The chain employs TRBV7-9 and TRBJ2-7; D remains ambiguous. There are 15 residues in the CDR3. The germline V and J ends were trimmed by 2 bases and 6 bases, with 17 bases remaining between them. Germline V gives CDR1 SEHNR, CDR2 FQNEAQ (reference sequence). The CDR3 region has the DNA TGTGCCAGCAGCTTACGCGCCGTCGGAGTAGGCGAGCAGTACTTC. Protein product: CASSLRAVGVGEQYF.

The rearrangement joins TRBV28 to TRBJ1-4; D unresolved. The V gene lost 8 bases and the J gene lost 0 bases, with 13 bases spanning the gap. The CDR3 length is 15 residues. Germline V gene lookup returns CDR1 MDHEN and CDR2 SYDVKM. The DNA for the CDR3 is TGTGCCAGCTCCGACATGGGTGCAACTAATGAAAAACTGTTTTTT. Encoded protein: CASSDMGATNEKLFF.

This clone was seen only a few times. This chain uses TRBV19 with TRBJ1-5; 8 positions match TRBD1. J gave up 6 bases and V 7 bases, and 8 bases lay outside the gene matches. The CDR3 runs to 14 residues. In germline, CDR1 is LNHDA, CDR2 SQIVND (reference sequence). This CDR3 reads CASTPDRAGQPQHF. CDR3 sequence (DNA): TGTGCCAGTACCCCGGACAGGGCGGGTCAGCCCCAGCATTTT. The variable domain in full, with the rest retrieved from reference TRBV19 and TRBJ1-5, is DGGITQSPKYLFRKEGQNVTLSCEQNLNHDAMYWYRQDPGQGLRLIYYSQIVNDFQKGDIAEGYSVSREKKESFPLTVTSAQKNPTAFYLCASTPDRAGQPQHFGDGTRLSIL.

This clone has a handful of counts. The rearrangement links TRBV27 to TRBJ2-7, with D possibly TRBD1 on 6 matching bases. The V end lost 6 bases, the J end lost 0 bases, and 12 bases lay between the germline ends. Germline lookup yields CDR1 MNHEY and CDR2 SMNVEV (reference sequence). The CDR3 length is 14 residues. The CDR3 region is CASRRRDTSYEQYF. As DNA, the CDR3 is TGTGCCAGCAGGAGACGGGACACCTCCTACGAGCAGTACTTC.

The chain uses TRBV28 and TRBJ2-5; D is perhaps TRBD2 (6 bases). The V end was cut by 5 bases, the J end by 5 bases, with 12 bases between. Germline-derived CDR1 and CDR2 are MDHEN and SYDVKM. This CDR3 contains 13 residues. The CDR3 DNA reads TGTGCCAGCAGTCGCGGGGACGGGGAGACCCAGTACTTC. Translating gives CASSRGDGETQYF.

This clone was seen many times. The V gene is TRBV14, the J gene TRBJ2-1; 8 nucleotides line up with TRBD1. Per the germline V gene, CDR1 is SGHDN and CDR2 is FVKESK. The CDR3 runs 12 residues. Trimming at V came to 0 bases and at J to 16 bases, leaving 5 bases not matched to a gene. CDR3 sequence reads: CASSQDAGQDFF. The CDR3 DNA follows: TGTGCCAGCAGCCAAGATGCGGGACAGGATTTCTTC.

The chain is built from TRBV23-1 and TRBJ2-7, with D possibly being TRBD2 (6 bases). TRBV23-1 is given ORF status, its function remaining uncertain. V was cut by 6 bases and J by 6 bases, with 24 bases left in between. The CDR3 length is 16 residues. The CDR3 is CASSQDRVASEGEQYF. DNA of the CDR3: TGCGCCAGCAGCCAAGATCGTGTCGCTAGCGAAGGCGAGCAGTACTTC.

This clone came up a few times. J is TRBJ2-7 and V is TRBV27; 11 nucleotides match TRBD1. J lost 5 bases, V lost 3 bases, and 15 bases had no gene match. Germline V lookup: CDR1 MNHEY, CDR2 SMNVEV (reference sequence). The CDR3 is made up of 18 amino acids. The CDR3 region is CASSFRGQGGPSVHEQYF. CDR3 nucleotide sequence: TGTGCCAGCAGTTTTAGGGGACAGGGGGGTCCTAGCGTCCACGAGCAGTACTTC.

This clone has more than one count but fewer than ten. This sequence joins TRBV28 and TRBJ1-1; perhaps TRBD1 as D (5 bases). With 3 bases removed from V and 5 bases from J, the gap between germline ends came to 13 bases. Germline CDR1 is MDHEN and CDR2 is SYDVKM. CDR3 length: 14 amino acids. This CDR3 is CASSFTRARTEAFF. The DNA of the CDR3 is TGTGCCAGCAGTTTTACCAGGGCGAGAACTGAAGCTTTCTTT.

This chain's CDR3 is CASSLAPYNEQFF. The CDR3 DNA reads TGTGCCAGCAGCCTTGCGCCCTACAATGAGCAGTTCTTC. The gene calls are TRBV7-9 and TRBJ2-1; D unresolved. The germline gives CDR1 SEHNR, CDR2 FQNEAQ (reference sequence). This CDR3 region has 13 residues. The V and J ends lost 5 bases and 2 bases respectively, with 7 bases between them.

This sequence joins TRBV27 and TRBJ2-7; 14 bases line up with TRBD2. Germline V lookup: CDR1 MNHEY, CDR2 SMNVEV (reference sequence). The junction had 3 bases not matched to a gene; V was cut back by 9 bases and J by 5 bases. CDR3 size: 13 residues. The CDR3: CASRTSGGNEQYF. The CDR3 bases are TGTGCCAGTCGGACTAGCGGGGGGAACGAGCAGTACTTC.

In this sample, this clone turned up a few times. For the CDR3, the DNA is TGTGCCAGCAGTTCCCGGGACAGGGTCCTGGGACCCCTCCACTTT. Amino acids: CASSSRDRVLGPLHF. The chain joins TRBV28 to TRBJ1-6; 9 bases are shared with TRBD1. The CDR3 is 15 residues long. Germline values: CDR1 MDHEN, CDR2 SYDVKM. The V segment lost 4 bases and the J segment 12 bases; nucleotides outside the gene matches: 10.

J is TRBJ2-4 and V is TRBV2; D possibly corresponds to TRBD1 (5 bases). The CDR3 runs 14 residues. Trimming shortened V by 3 bases and J by 6 bases, and 12 bases separated the two germline ends. The germline gives CDR1 SNHLY, CDR2 FYNNEI. CDR3 bases: TGTGCCAGCAGTGATCAGGGCGGACGAAACATTCAGTACTTC. Its translation is CASSDQGGRNIQYF.

The V and J genes are TRBV6-1 and TRBJ2-7; TRBD1 matches 9 bases. The CDR3 runs to 14 residues. The junction had 3 bases not matched to a gene; V was cut back by 4 bases and J by 2 bases. Germline CDR1 reads MNHNS; CDR2 reads SASEGT. Here the CDR3 DNA reads TGTGCCAGCAGTGGGGACAGGGTAACCTACGAGCAGTACTTC. It is translated as CASSGDRVTYEQYF.

The table lists this clone with a few counts. V usage is TRBV10-3 and J usage is TRBJ1-5; no reliable D call. V was pared by 0 bases and J by 2 bases, with 8 bases between. The CDR3 is 15 residues long. Germline CDR1 and CDR2: ENHRY and SYGVKD. The CDR3 spells CAISESAAGNQPQHF. The CDR3 DNA is TGTGCCATCAGTGAGTCCGCGGCTGGCAATCAGCCCCAGCATTTT.

This chain links TRBV7-8 with TRBJ2-5; 10 bases are a match to TRBD1. Germline V gene sequence: CDR1 SGHVS, CDR2 FQNEAQ. The junction had 1 base not matched to a gene; V was cut back by 3 bases and J by 3 bases. The CDR3 length is 14 residues. The DNA of the CDR3 is TGTGCCAGCAGCTTGGACAGGGGGAAAGAGACCCAGTACTTC. It codes for CASSLDRGKETQYF.

This clone was counted between two and nine times. The chain couples TRBV4-2 to TRBJ2-3; TRBD2 might be the D (5 bases). Germline CDR1 and CDR2: LGHNA and YNFKEQ. CDR3 length: 16 amino acids. Trimming cost V 1 base and J 4 bases, with 15 bases left between them. CDR3 loop: CASSQAWAGSADTQYF. CDR3 bases: TGTGCCAGCAGCCAAGCCTGGGCGGGTAGTGCAGATACGCAGTATTTT.